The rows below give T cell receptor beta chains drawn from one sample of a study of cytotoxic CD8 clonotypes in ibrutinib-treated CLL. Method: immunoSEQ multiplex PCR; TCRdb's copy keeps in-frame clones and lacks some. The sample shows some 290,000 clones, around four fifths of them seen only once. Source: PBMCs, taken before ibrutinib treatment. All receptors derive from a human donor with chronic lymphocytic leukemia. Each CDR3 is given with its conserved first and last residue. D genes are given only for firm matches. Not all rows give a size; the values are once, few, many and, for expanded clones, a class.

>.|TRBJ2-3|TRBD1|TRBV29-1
CSVALQGNTDTQYF
TGCAGCGTTGCTCTACAGGGGAACACAGATACGCAGTATTTT
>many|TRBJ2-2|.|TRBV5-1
CASSPDGVRSTGELFF
TGCGCCAGCAGCCCGGACGGGGTCCGGAGCACCGGGGAGCTGTTTTTT
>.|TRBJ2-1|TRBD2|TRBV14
CASSPTTGGTRQFF
TGTGCCAGCAGCCCCACCACGGGAGGGACTAGGCAGTTCTTC
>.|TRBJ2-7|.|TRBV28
CASTKPLYEQYF
TGTGCCAGCACTAAACCGCTCTACGAGCAGTACTTC
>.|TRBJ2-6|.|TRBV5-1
CASSLQGANVLTF
TGCGCCAGCAGCTTACAGGGGGCCAACGTCCTGACTTTC
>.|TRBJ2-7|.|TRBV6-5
CASSFDRDYSYEQYF
TGTGCCAGCAGTTTCGACAGGGACTACTCCTACGAGCAGTACTTC
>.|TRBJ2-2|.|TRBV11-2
CASSLVSLWGTGELFF
TGTGCCAGCAGCTTAGTGTCTTTATGGGGCACCGGGGAGCTGTTTTTT
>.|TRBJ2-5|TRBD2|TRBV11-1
CASSFWGLAGVGETQYF
TGTGCCAGCAGCTTCTGGGGACTAGCGGGAGTTGGGGAGACCCAGTACTTC
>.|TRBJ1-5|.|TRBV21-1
CASSKGNSSNQPQHF
TGTGCCAGCAGCAAAGGGAACAGTAGCAATCAGCCCCAGCATTTT
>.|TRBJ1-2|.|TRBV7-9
CASSRYAGERGYTF
TGTGCCAGCAGCCGCTATGCAGGGGAGCGTGGCTACACCTTC
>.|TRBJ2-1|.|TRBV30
CAWSAIPGVSNEQFF
TGTGCCTGGAGTGCCATCCCGGGAGTAAGTAATGAGCAGTTCTTC
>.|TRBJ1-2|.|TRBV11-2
CASSPAREEIYGYTF
TGTGCCAGCAGCCCTGCGCGGGAAGAGATTTATGGCTACACCTTC
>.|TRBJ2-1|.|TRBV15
CATSRDPPSSYNEQFF
TGTGCCACCAGCAGAGATCCCCCGAGCTCCTACAATGAGCAGTTCTTC
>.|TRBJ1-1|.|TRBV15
CATSRVSRPTAEAFF
TGTGCCACCAGCAGAGTAAGCAGGCCCACAGCTGAAGCTTTCTTT
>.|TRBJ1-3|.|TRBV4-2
CASSQDRNTIYF
TGTGCCAGCAGCCAAGATCGAAACACCATATATTTT
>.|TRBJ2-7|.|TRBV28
CASSTYEQYF
TGTGCCAGCAGTACTTACGAGCAGTACTTC
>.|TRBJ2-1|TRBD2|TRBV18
CASSPPGGRAHEQFF
TGTGCCAGCTCACCACCGGGAGGGCGAGCGCATGAGCAGTTCTTC
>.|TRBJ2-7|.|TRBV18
CASSSGSYEQYF
TGTGCCAGCTCAAGTGGCTCCTACGAGCAGTACTTC
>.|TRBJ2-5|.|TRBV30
CAWSRRRRVETQYF
TGTGCCTGGAGTAGACGGCGCCGGGTGGAGACCCAGTACTTC
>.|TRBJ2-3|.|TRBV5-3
CARSLTLLPGLTDTQYF
TGTGCCAGAAGCTTAACCCTCTTGCCGGGACTGACAGATACGCAGTATTTT
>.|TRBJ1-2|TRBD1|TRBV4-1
CASSQAGQGVGDGYTF
TGCGCCAGCAGCCAGGCGGGACAGGGGGTTGGTGATGGCTACACCTTC
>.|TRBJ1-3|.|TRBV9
CASSVTDRSGNTIYF
TGTGCCAGCAGCGTAACTGACAGATCTGGAAACACCATATATTTT
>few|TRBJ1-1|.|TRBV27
CASSLVVTEAFF
TGTGCCAGCAGTTTAGTCGTCACTGAAGCTTTCTTT
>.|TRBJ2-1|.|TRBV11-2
CASSLDRGYNEQFF
TGTGCCAGCAGCTTAGATCGGGGGTACAATGAGCAGTTCTTC
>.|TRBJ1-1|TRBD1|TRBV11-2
CASSLYRGTEAFF
TGTGCCAGCAGCTTGTACAGGGGCACTGAAGCTTTCTTT
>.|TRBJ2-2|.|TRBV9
CASSVSRNTGELFF
TGTGCCAGCAGCGTCTCTAGGAACACCGGGGAGCTGTTTTTT
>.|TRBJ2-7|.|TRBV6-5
CASSYSTISYEQYF
TGTGCCAGCAGTTACTCGACCATTTCCTACGAGCAGTACTTC
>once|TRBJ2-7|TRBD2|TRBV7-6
CASSKRDYSYEQYF
TGTGCCAGCAGTAAGCGGGACTACTCCTACGAGCAGTACTTC
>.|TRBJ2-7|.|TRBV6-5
CASSYGGSGSYEQYF
TGTGCCAGCAGTTACGGGGGGAGCGGGTCCTACGAGCAGTACTTC
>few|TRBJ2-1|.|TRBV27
CASSRVDEQFF
TGTGCCAGCAGCAGGGTGGATGAGCAGTTCTTC
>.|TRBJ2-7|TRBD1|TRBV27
CASSLYRDRAHEQYF
TGTGCCAGCAGTTTATACCGGGACAGGGCCCACGAGCAGTACTTC
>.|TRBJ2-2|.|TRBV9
CASSVGGSYTGELFF
TGTGCCAGCAGCGTTGGGGGGTCCTACACCGGGGAGCTGTTTTTT
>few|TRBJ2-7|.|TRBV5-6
CASSLDGGINYEQYF
TGTGCCAGCAGCTTGGATGGCGGGATTAACTACGAGCAGTACTTC
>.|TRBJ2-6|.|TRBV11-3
CASSLAGSGANVLTF
TGTGCCAGCAGCTTAGCAGGGTCCGGGGCCAACGTCCTGACTTTC
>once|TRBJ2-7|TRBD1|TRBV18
CASSRQGTEEQYF
TGTGCCAGCTCACGACAGGGGACAGAAGAGCAGTACTTC
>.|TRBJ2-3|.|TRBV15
CATSRDPPGLGTDTQYF
TGTGCCACCAGCAGAGATCCCCCAGGTCTAGGCACAGATACGCAGTATTTT
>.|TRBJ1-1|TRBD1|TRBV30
CAWSANGDREFMNTEAFF
TGTGCCTGGAGTGCAAACGGGGACAGGGAATTTATGAACACTGAAGCTTTCTTT
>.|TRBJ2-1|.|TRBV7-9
CASSLAGGHYNEQFF
TGTGCCAGCAGCTTAGCGGGAGGTCACTACAATGAGCAGTTCTTC
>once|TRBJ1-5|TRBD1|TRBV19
CASTEGQGVQPQHF
TGTGCCAGTACCGAGGGACAGGGGGTTCAGCCCCAGCATTTT
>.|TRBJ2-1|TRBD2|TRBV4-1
CASSRGLAGSIYNEQFF
TGCGCCAGCAGCCGAGGACTAGCGGGATCGATTTACAATGAGCAGTTCTTC
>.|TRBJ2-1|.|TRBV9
CASSSGPPSYNEQFF
TGTGCCAGCAGCTCGGGACCGCCAAGTTACAATGAGCAGTTCTTC
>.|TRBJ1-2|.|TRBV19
CASSAGQYYGYTF
TGTGCCAGTAGTGCCGGACAGTACTATGGCTACACCTTC
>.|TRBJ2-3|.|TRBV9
CASSPHSADTQYF
TGTGCCAGCAGCCCGCACTCCGCAGATACGCAGTATTTT
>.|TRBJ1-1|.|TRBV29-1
CSVVRGATEAFF
TGCAGCGTTGTGAGAGGGGCCACTGAAGCTTTCTTT
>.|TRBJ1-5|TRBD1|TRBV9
CASSATGGNQPQHF
TGTGCCAGCAGCGCTACAGGGGGCAATCAGCCCCAGCATTTT
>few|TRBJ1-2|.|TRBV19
CASSIVLWTSQNYGYTF
TGTGCCAGTAGTATAGTTTTATGGACCTCCCAAAACTATGGCTACACCTTC
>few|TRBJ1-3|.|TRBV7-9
CASSLGLSGNTIYF
TGTGCCAGCAGCTTGGGACTTTCTGGAAACACCATATATTTT